A selection of T cell receptor beta chains follows, all from one sample in a study of cytomegalovirus exposure and HLA in healthy donors. TCRdb's table, derived via immunoSEQ multiplex PCR, lists solely in-frame clones and lacks some. This table holds roughly 150,000 clones, around 63% found once. Sequenced: PBMCs. These receptor sequences come from a human donor in good health. Each CDR3 is given without its conserved first and last residue. D genes are given only for firm matches. The size entry is marked missing in some rows and otherwise reads once, few, many or a size class.

v_call	d_call	clone_size	j_call	cdr3_aa
TRBV29-1	TRBD1	.	TRBJ1-2	SVDPSTGVGYT
TRBV7-9	.	.	TRBJ2-7	ASSLSGYEQY
TRBV12-5	.	.	TRBJ2-5	ASGLMAGETQY
TRBV11-3	.	.	TRBJ2-1	ASSLASSYNEQF
TRBV4-1	.	.	TRBJ2-7	ASSQGDSSAYEQY
TRBV5-1	.	.	TRBJ2-2	ASSWGPVTNTGELF
TRBV2	TRBD1	.	TRBJ2-3	ASREGTGGFDTQY
TRBV18	TRBD1	.	TRBJ1-1	ASSPDRGRTEAF
TRBV29-1	.	.	TRBJ2-3	SVVPPGTLGEGTQY
TRBV27	TRBD1	.	TRBJ1-2	ASSTGTAYGYT
TRBV5-1	.	.	TRBJ2-7	ASSLAGGGGNYEQY
TRBV6-1	TRBD1	.	TRBJ1-1	ASSEARGPGTEAF
TRBV15	TRBD1	once	TRBJ2-1	ATRKDRGGNEQF
TRBV28	TRBD1	.	TRBJ1-6	ASSQDRGDNSPLH
TRBV5-7	TRBD2	.	TRBJ2-7	ASSFPLAGSYEQY
TRBV18	TRBD2	.	TRBJ2-7	ASSPPNRGTTSYEQY
TRBV7-8	TRBD1	once	TRBJ1-4	ASSTGTVNEKLF
TRBV7-2	TRBD2	.	TRBJ2-5	ASSWTSGTQETQY
TRBV27	TRBD1	.	TRBJ2-7	ASSLLGGQSYEQY
TRBV18	TRBD1	.	TRBJ2-7	ASSGQGAGEQY
TRBV28	.	.	.	ASSSGWRASSYEQY
TRBV6-6	.	.	TRBJ1-1	ASTRDRMNTEAF
TRBV19	.	.	TRBJ2-5	ASSRGPQGETQY
TRBV15	.	few	TRBJ1-1	ATSTIRYTEAF
TRBV5-1	TRBD1	few	TRBJ1-3	ASMTGPGNTIY
TRBV28	.	.	TRBJ1-5	ASSLEASLPQH
TRBV11-3	.	once	.	ASSLDRWSIQGGYEQY
TRBV4-1	TRBD2	.	TRBJ2-7	ASSQEAGTSGSYEQY
TRBV19	.	.	TRBJ1-5	ASSIAGGDNQPQH
TRBV19	.	.	TRBJ2-2	ASSSRIGELF
TRBV28	TRBD2	.	TRBJ2-7	ASSLLAGSSYEQY
TRBV5-4	.	once	TRBJ1-1	ASRPRGRDTEAF
TRBV18	TRBD1	.	TRBJ1-1	ASSPGTGVNTEAF
TRBV29-1	TRBD1	.	TRBJ1-2	SVYGQGANYGYT
TRBV4-3	.	.	TRBJ2-1	ASSQDYYNEQF
TRBV29-1	TRBD2	.	TRBJ2-7	SVGREGLYEQY
TRBV4-1	.	few	TRBJ2-1	ASSPLGGNEQF
TRBV10-3	.	few	TRBJ1-5	AISTGGGNQPQH
TRBV5-3	TRBD2	few	TRBJ2-7	ARSLVTSLNYEQY
TRBV6-6	.	few	TRBJ2-7	ASSQFSYEQY
TRBV27	TRBD2	once	TRBJ2-3	ASSSVAGEVTDTQY